Following are 17 T cell receptor beta chains from one sample sequenced in a study of shared T cell receptors in the human thymus. The method was immunoSEQ multiplex PCR; TCRdb's version includes in-frame clones alone and lacks a portion of them. The sample comprises approximately 580,000 clones, around 82% of which are singletons, and about 0.013% rests with the top ten. The same specimen was also included in a second study, on human thymus T cells.

Input material: thymocytes. The receptors originated from a boy less than two years old with a congenital heart defect.

The V and J genes are TRBV11-2 and TRBJ2-7; 10 bases map to TRBD2. V gave up 8 bases and J gave up 7 bases; unmatched junction bases: 8. The CDR3 consists of 13 residues. Looked up from germline, CDR1 is SGHAT and CDR2 is FQNNGV. This chain's CDR3 is CASGRLAGGEQYF. In nucleotides, the CDR3 is TGTGCCAGCGGCAGACTAGCGGGCGGAGAGCAGTACTTC.

The rearrangement uses TRBV6-6 and TRBJ2-2; the D gene is possibly TRBD2 (5 bases). Germline CDR1 is MNHNY and CDR2 is SVGAGI (reference sequence). Deletions cut 0 bases from V and 4 bases from J, with 12 bases between. The CDR3 loop spans 16 amino acids. CDR3 sequence (DNA): TGTGCCAGCAGTTACTCGAAGTCCGGGGTCACCGGGGAGCTGTTTTTT. It yields the protein CASSYSKSGVTGELFF.

The chain employs TRBV18 and TRBJ1-1; D is possibly TRBD1 (6 bases). Germline V gene data show CDR1 as KGHSH and CDR2 as LQKENI. CDR3 length: 15 amino acids. Deletions cut 3 bases from V and 5 bases from J, with 16 bases between. The CDR3 region is CASSPGGALGTEAFF. The DNA of the CDR3 is TGTGCCAGCTCACCGGGGGGGGCGTTAGGTACTGAAGCTTTCTTT.

This chain joins TRBV30 and TRBJ2-7; 7 nucleotides match TRBD2. CDR1 and CDR2 (germline): GTSNPN, SVGIG (reference sequence). Unmatched junction bases numbered 7, after V lost 2 bases and J lost 3 bases. This CDR3 is 14 amino acids long. CDR3 DNA: TGTGCCTGGAGTTGGGGCCAGCGGGGCTACGAGCAGTACTTC. The encoded protein is CAWSWGQRGYEQYF. Variable domain in full (rest from reference TRBV30 and TRBJ2-7): SQTIHQWPATLVQPVGSPLSLECTVEGTSNPNLYWYRQAAGRGLQLLFYSVGIGQISSEVPQNLSASRPQDRQFILSSKKLLLSDSGFYLCAWSWGQRGYEQYFGPGTRLTVT.

V gene TRBV27 combines with J gene TRBJ1-1, with D unclear. The CDR3 is 14 residues long. V dropped 8 bases and J dropped 1 base, with 14 bases sitting between them. Germline CDR1 MNHEY, CDR2 SMNVEV (reference sequence). The CDR3 spells CASGPRVPNTEAFF. CDR3 nucleotides: TGTGCCAGCGGACCGAGGGTCCCGAACACTGAAGCTTTCTTT.

The CDR3 is CAISTGTGAPGSNYGYTF. The CDR3 DNA reads TGTGCCATCAGTACCGGGACAGGGGCCCCTGGGTCCAACTATGGCTACACCTTC. The chain links TRBV10-3 to TRBJ1-2; 10 bases match TRBD1. The CDR3 has 18 residues. The trim removed 5 bases at V and 2 bases at J, leaving 14 bases unmatched. CDR1 and CDR2 from the germline V gene are ENHRY and SYGVKD.

The CDR3 sequence: CSVVVKPYEQYF. The CDR3 region has the DNA TGCAGCGTTGTGGTTAAGCCCTACGAGCAGTACTTC. This chain joins TRBV29-1 and TRBJ2-7; D unclear. Trimming left V 4 bases short and J 2 bases short, with 9 bases between. CDR1 is SQVTM and CDR2 is ANQGSEA in the germline V gene. The CDR3 length is 12 residues.

This rearrangement joins TRBV15 to TRBJ2-3; 8 nucleotides line up with TRBD1. This CDR3 is built from 16 residues. Germline values: CDR1 LNHNV, CDR2 YYDKDF (reference sequence). V was clipped by 5 bases and J by 0 bases; unmatched bases: 7. Written as DNA, the CDR3 is TGTGCCACCAGCGTCGGACAGGGAAGGAGCACAGATACGCAGTATTTT. Residues: CATSVGQGRSTDTQYF.

The chain links TRBV2 to TRBJ2-7, with D uncertain. This CDR3 has 13 residues. Germline values: CDR1 SNHLY, CDR2 FYNNEI. V lost 8 bases and J 1 base, leaving 12 bases between the germline ends. CDR3 nucleotides: TGTGCCAGCCATGTCAACAGATCCTACGAGCAGTACTTC. Protein product: CASHVNRSYEQYF.

This chain joins TRBV28 and TRBJ1-3, with a possible D match to TRBD1 (6 bases). Per the germline V gene, CDR1 is MDHEN and CDR2 is SYDVKM. The CDR3 sequence is 14 residues long. The V gene lost 7 bases and the J gene lost 0 bases, with 10 bases spanning the gap. This chain's CDR3 is CASTGGPSGNTIYF. The CDR3, as DNA: TGTGCCAGCACGGGGGGCCCCTCTGGAAACACCATATATTTT.

J is TRBJ2-1 and V is TRBV4-3, with TRBD2 matching over 7 bases. Looked up from germline, CDR1 is LGHNA and CDR2 is YSLEER. Unmatched junction bases numbered 7, after V lost 0 bases and J lost 5 bases. The CDR3 has 16 amino acids. In DNA form, the CDR3 reads TGCGCCAGCAGCCAAGACCGCGGGGGAGGGGACAATGAGCAGTTCTTC. It yields the protein CASSQDRGGGDNEQFF.

The rearrangement joins TRBV12-5 to TRBJ1-3, with a tentative D call TRBD1 (6 bases). The CDR3 runs to 17 residues. Germline lookup yields CDR1 LGHNT and CDR2 FRNRAP. Trimming took off 0 bases at V and 0 bases at J, with 12 bases between the two ends. This chain's CDR3 is CASGLVLDSVSGNTIYF. The DNA for the CDR3 is TGTGCTAGTGGTTTGGTTTTGGACAGCGTCTCTGGAAACACCATATATTTT.

The gene calls are TRBV18 and TRBJ1-5, with D possibly being TRBD1 (5 bases). With 5 bases removed from V and 3 bases from J, the gap between germline ends came to 11 bases. The CDR3 extends over 14 amino acids. The germline CDR1 and CDR2 sequences are KGHSH and LQKENI. CDR3 coding DNA: TGTGCCAGCTCATCCAGACAGAACAATCAGCCCCAGCATTTT. Encoded protein: CASSSRQNNQPQHF.

The chain is built from TRBV29-1 and TRBJ2-5; TRBD1 is a possible D gene (7 bases). Per germline, CDR1 SQVTM and CDR2 ANQGSEA. V lost 7 bases to trimming and J lost 1 base, with 16 bases between them. This CDR3 contains 14 residues. The CDR3 nucleotides are TGCAGCGCCCAGGGGGGCAAGTTCCAAGAGACCCAGTACTTC. It yields the protein CSAQGGKFQETQYF.

This chain uses TRBV6-5 with TRBJ2-7; tentatively, D is TRBD2 (7 bases). The V gene's germline CDR1 is MNHEY and CDR2 SVGAGI. V was shortened by 2 bases and J by 3 bases, with 11 bases between the two germline ends. The CDR3 extends over 14 amino acids. The chain's CDR3 is CASSYRGAGYEQYF. CDR3 nucleotide sequence: TGTGCCAGCAGTTACCGGGGGGCGGGCTACGAGCAGTACTTC.

The chain is built from TRBV27 and TRBJ1-5; TRBD1 is a possible D gene (5 bases). The germline gives CDR1 MNHEY, CDR2 SMNVEV (reference sequence). V dropped 5 bases and J dropped 2 bases, with 13 bases sitting between them. CDR3 length: 15 residues. The CDR3 DNA follows: TGTGCCAGCAGTGCACAGGCGTGGGGCAATCAGCCCCAGCATTTT. Translation: CASSAQAWGNQPQHF.

The V gene is TRBV11-2, the J gene TRBJ1-1; 10 bases align to TRBD1. There are 18 residues in the CDR3. CDR1 and CDR2 from the germline V gene are SGHAT and FQNNGV. V gave up 5 bases and J gave up 0 bases; unmatched junction bases: 12. DNA for the CDR3: TGTGCCAGCAGCCTCAACACGGCGACAGGGGGCATGAACACTGAAGCTTTCTTT. Amino acid sequence: CASSLNTATGGMNTEAFF.